This T cell receptor beta chain was found in a study of cytomegalovirus exposure and HLA in healthy donors. Study-wide points: Cytomegalovirus-associated TCR beta chains were listed, numbering 150 to 200.

TCRdb's table, derived via immunoSEQ multiplex PCR, lists solely in-frame clones and lacks some. The profile covers roughly 70,000 clones, with 95% to 97% appearing a single time and about 2.4% taken by the ten largest. Remarks on this clone: What it binds is unknown.

CDR1 is MGHRA, CDR2 YSYEKL, per germline. Between the trimmed V and J ends, which lost 1 base and 4 bases, there was a span of 6 bases. This CDR3 is 13 amino acids long. The rearrangement uses TRBV4-1 and TRBJ2-3, with D uncertain. The sample was PBMCs. The receptor was isolated from a man aged 18 to 29 in good health and CMV-seronegative. The CDR3: CASSQVTADTQYF. CDR3 DNA: TGCGCCAGCAGCCAAGTAACAGCAGATACGCAGTATTTT.